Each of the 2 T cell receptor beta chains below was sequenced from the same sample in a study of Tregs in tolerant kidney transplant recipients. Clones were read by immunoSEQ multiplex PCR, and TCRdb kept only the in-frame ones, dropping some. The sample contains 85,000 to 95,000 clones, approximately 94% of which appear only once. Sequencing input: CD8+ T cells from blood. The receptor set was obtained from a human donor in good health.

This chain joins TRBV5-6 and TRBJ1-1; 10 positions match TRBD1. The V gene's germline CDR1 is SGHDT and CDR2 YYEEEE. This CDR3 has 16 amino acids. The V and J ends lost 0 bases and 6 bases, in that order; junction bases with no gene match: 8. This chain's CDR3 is CASSLARQGAKAEAFF. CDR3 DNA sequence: TGTGCCAGCAGCTTGGCTCGACAGGGGGCCAAGGCTGAAGCTTTCTTT.

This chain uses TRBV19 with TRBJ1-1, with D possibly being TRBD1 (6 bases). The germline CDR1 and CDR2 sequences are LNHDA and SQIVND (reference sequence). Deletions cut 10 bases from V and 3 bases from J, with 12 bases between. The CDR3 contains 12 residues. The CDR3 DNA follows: TGTGCCACACTTGGGGGCTACACTGAAGCTTTCTTT. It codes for CATLGGYTEAFF.